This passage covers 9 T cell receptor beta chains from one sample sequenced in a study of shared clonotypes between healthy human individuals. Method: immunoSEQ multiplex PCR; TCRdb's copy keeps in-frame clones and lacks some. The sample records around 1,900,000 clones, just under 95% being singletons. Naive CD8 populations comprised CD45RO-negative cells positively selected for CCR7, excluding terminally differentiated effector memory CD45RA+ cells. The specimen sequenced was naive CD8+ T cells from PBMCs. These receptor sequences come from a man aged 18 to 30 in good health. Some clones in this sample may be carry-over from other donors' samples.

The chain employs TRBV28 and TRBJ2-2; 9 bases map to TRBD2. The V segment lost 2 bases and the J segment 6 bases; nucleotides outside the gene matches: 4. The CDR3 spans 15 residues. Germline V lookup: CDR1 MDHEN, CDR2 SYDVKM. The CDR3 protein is CASSLGLAGSGELFF. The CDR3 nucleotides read TGTGCCAGCAGTTTAGGGCTAGCGGGGTCCGGGGAGCTGTTTTTT.

CDR3 region: CASSLLQGLNTIYF. The CDR3 nucleotides read TGTGCCAGCAGTCTCCTACAGGGACTGAACACCATATATTTT. The chain couples TRBV28 to TRBJ1-3, with D maybe TRBD1 (6 bases). Trimming removed 5 bases at V and 7 bases at J, with 15 bases between. Germline CDR1 and CDR2: MDHEN and SYDVKM. CDR3 size: 14 residues.

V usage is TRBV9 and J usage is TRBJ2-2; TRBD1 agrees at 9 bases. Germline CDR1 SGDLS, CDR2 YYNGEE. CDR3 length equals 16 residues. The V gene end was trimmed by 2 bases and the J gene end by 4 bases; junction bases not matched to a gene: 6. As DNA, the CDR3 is TGTGCCAGCAGCGTCGCCCGGGACAGGGCCACCGGGGAGCTGTTTTTT. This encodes CASSVARDRATGELFF.

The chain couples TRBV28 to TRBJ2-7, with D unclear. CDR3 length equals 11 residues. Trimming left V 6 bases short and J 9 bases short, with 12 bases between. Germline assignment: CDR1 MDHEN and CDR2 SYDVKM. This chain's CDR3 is CASRDWGLQYF. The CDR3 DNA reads TGTGCCAGCAGGGATTGGGGTCTGCAGTACTTC.

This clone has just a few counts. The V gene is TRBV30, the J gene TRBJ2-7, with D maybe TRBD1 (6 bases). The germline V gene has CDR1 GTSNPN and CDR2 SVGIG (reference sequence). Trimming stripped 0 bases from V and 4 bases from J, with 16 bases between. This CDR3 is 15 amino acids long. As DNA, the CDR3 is TGTGCCTGGAGTGTAGGGGGTGGGAGAAGGTACGAGCAGTACTTC. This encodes CAWSVGGGRRYEQYF.

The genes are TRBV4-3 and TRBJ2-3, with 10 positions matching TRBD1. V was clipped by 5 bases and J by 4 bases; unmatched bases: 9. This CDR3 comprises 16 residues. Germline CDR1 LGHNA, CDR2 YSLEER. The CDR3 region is CASSDRTGGHPDTQYF. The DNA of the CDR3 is TGCGCCAGCAGCGACAGGACAGGGGGTCACCCAGATACGCAGTATTTT.

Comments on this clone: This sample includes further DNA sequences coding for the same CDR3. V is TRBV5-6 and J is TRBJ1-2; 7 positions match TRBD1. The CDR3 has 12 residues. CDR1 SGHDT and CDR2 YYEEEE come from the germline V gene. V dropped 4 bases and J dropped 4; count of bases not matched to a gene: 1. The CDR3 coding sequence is TGTGCCAGCAGCAGGGACAGCTATGGCTACACCTTC. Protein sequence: CASSRDSYGYTF.

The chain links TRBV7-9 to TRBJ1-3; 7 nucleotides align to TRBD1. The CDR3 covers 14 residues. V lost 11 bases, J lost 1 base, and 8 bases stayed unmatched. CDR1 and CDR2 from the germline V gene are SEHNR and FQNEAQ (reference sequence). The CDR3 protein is CALRGSGSGNTIYF. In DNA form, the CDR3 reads TGTGCCCTCAGGGGGTCGGGGTCTGGAAACACCATATATTTT.

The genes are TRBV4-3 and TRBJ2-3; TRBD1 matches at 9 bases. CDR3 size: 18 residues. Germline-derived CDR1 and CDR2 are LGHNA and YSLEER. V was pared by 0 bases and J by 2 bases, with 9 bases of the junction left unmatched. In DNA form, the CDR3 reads TGCGCCAGCAGCCAAGATCTGGGACAGGGTTTGGACACAGATACGCAGTATTTT. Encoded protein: CASSQDLGQGLDTDTQYF.